This TCR beta chain came from a study of cytomegalovirus exposure and HLA in healthy donors. Study findings and constraints: The likely explanation for a cluster of highly shared sequence variants was sequencing artifact.

This CDR3 is 16 amino acids long. Trimming took 7 bases from V and 8 from J, leaving 23 bases between them. Germline CDR1 and CDR2: MNHNY and SVGAGI (reference sequence). The PCR ran on 60 Vbeta and 13 Jbeta primers. The protocol was immunoSEQ multiplex PCR, while the TCRdb copy is restricted to in-frame clones and leaves out a portion. Of 100,000 or so clones listed, 75% to 85% were seen once; the top ten hold 2.1%. This clone occurred a few times. No antigen is known for it. The V gene is TRBV6-6, the J gene TRBJ1-4; tentative D call: TRBD1 (5 bases). The receptor comes from a man aged 30 to 45 in good health and CMV-seronegative. Sequences were obtained from PBMCs. The CDR3 coding sequence is TGTGCCAGCACCCAACCCAAAGGGGTGGGGAGGGAAAAACTGTTTTTT. Translating gives CASTQPKGVGREKLFF.